This entry lists 14 T cell receptor beta chains sequenced from one sample in a study of CD8+CD57+ T cells in acquired aplastic anemia. The study profiled TCR beta VDJ and CDR3 using genomic DNA as template. TCRdb re-called the reads with MiXCR, one entry per CDR3 protein. The table has about 160,000 distinct CDR3 sequences, around 45% seen once. Sequencing used sorted CD4+, CD8+, or CD8+CD57+ T cells (not recorded which) from PBMCs. These receptors were collected from a human donor in good health.

Only one count was recorded for this clonotype. This chain uses TRBV10-3 with TRBJ1-2; unclear D gene. V gave up 11 bases and J gave up 0 bases, with 13 bases separating them. Per the germline V gene, CDR1 is ENHRY and CDR2 is SYGVKD. The CDR3 covers 13 residues. This CDR3 is CAVQAPTNYGYTF. CDR3 in DNA: TGTGCCGTCCAAGCACCGACTAACTATGGCTACACCTTC.

With respect to this clonotype: Since a much larger clone is just one base distant, this may be a read error. The chain recombines TRBV3-1 with TRBJ1-6; 8 bases line up with TRBD1. Looked up from germline, CDR1 is LGHDT and CDR2 is YNNKEL (reference sequence). This CDR3 spans 15 amino acids. Written as DNA, the CDR3 is TGTGCCAGCAGCCATGGACAGGGATTGAATTTACCCCTCCACTTT. It yields the protein CASSHGQGLNLPLHF.

This rearrangement joins TRBV19 to TRBJ1-1, with D possibly being TRBD1 (6 bases). V dropped 3 bases and J dropped 5 bases, with 13 bases sitting between them. This CDR3 contains 14 residues. Germline loops: CDR1 LNHDA, CDR2 SQIVND (reference sequence). DNA for the CDR3: TGTGCCAGTAGTATCTTACAGGGTGGAACTGAAGCTTTCTTT. Residues: CASSILQGGTEAFF.

This clonotype came up many times. This rearrangement joins TRBV2 to TRBJ2-7; 9 nucleotides align to TRBD1. J was trimmed by 0 bases and V by 1 base; bases with no gene match: 1. The CDR3 has 15 amino acids. Germline CDR1 and CDR2: SNHLY and FYNNEI. The CDR3 DNA is TGTGCCAGCAGTGAAGAGGGACAGGGCTCCTACGAGCAGTACTTC. Translating gives CASSEEGQGSYEQYF. Filled out from reference TRBV2 and TRBJ2-7, the complete variable domain reads EPEVTQTPSHQVTQMGQEVILRCVPISNHLYFYWYRQILGQKVEFLVSFYNNEISEKSEIFDDQFSVERPDGSNFTLKIRSTKLEDSAMYFCASSEEGQGSYEQYFGPGTRLTVT.

This clonotype was seen a few times. This chain's CDR3 is CASSSTYTGGDEQFF. CDR3 bases: TGTGCCAGCAGCTCAACCTATACAGGGGGCGATGAGCAGTTCTTC. This chain connects TRBV11-2 to TRBJ2-1; 9 bases are a match to TRBD1. The CDR3 totals 15 residues. CDR1 and CDR2 from the germline V gene are SGHAT and FQNNGV. The J segment lost 8 bases and the V segment lost 4 bases, leaving 9 bases of the junction unmatched.

This clonotype was detected ten times or more. V usage is TRBV27 and J usage is TRBJ1-5, with 11 bases lining up with TRBD1. The CDR3 contains 15 residues. Germline V gives CDR1 MNHEY, CDR2 SMNVEV (reference sequence). With V trimmed by 6 bases and J by 7 bases, 8 bases remained unmatched. The CDR3 DNA reads TGTGCCAGCAGCCACGGACAGGGGGCAAGACAGCCCCAGCATTTT. Protein sequence: CASSHGQGARQPQHF.

Remarks on this clonotype: This may arise from a read error, as a much more abundant clone is one base away. V gene TRBV6-5 combines with J gene TRBJ2-3; no firm D call. Germline V gene data show CDR1 as MNHEY and CDR2 as SVGAGI. The CDR3 consists of 15 residues. V was trimmed by 3 bases and J by 2 bases, leaving 12 bases between them. The DNA for the CDR3 is TGTGCCAGCAGTTATTCGTCTCCTATCACAGATACGCAGTATTTT. Protein: CASSYSSPITDTQYF.

The sample holds many counts of this clonotype. The rearrangement joins TRBV7-2 to TRBJ2-7; no definite D call. Trimming took 0 bases from V and 0 from J, leaving 6 bases between them. There are 14 residues in the CDR3. Looked up from germline, CDR1 is SGHTA and CDR2 is FQGNSA. The CDR3 loop reads CASSLALHSYEQYF. The CDR3 nucleotides are TGTGCCAGCAGCTTAGCTCTCCACTCCTACGAGCAGTACTTC.

Turning to this clonotype: The junction departs from the called germline gene at one end, perhaps through a read error. The chain carries TRBV28 and TRBJ1-4, with a weak D call TRBD1 (6 bases). This CDR3 is built from 15 residues. The germline gives CDR1 MDHEN, CDR2 SYDVKM. This CDR3 is CASSKDRPTNEKPFF. CDR3 DNA sequence: TGTGCCAGCAGCAAGGACAGACCAACTAATGAAAAACCGTTTTTT.

This clonotype was seen only a few times. The J gene is TRBJ1-2, the V gene TRBV24-1, with D unclear. The CDR3 is made up of 12 amino acids. The V end was cut by 4 bases, the J end by 7 bases, with 9 bases between. CDR1 KGHDR and CDR2 SFDVKD come from the germline V gene. The CDR3 sequence is CATSEPHPGYTF. Here the CDR3 DNA reads TGTGCCACCAGTGAACCGCATCCTGGCTACACCTTC.

The chain employs TRBV27 and TRBJ1-2; the D is unclear. The CDR3 contains 14 residues. Looked up from germline, CDR1 is MNHEY and CDR2 is SMNVEV (reference sequence). Trimming took 2 bases from V and 4 from J, leaving 11 bases between them. The CDR3 region has the DNA TGTGCCAGCAGTTTAGCCGGGCGAGGCTATGGCTACACCTTC. Amino acid sequence: CASSLAGRGYGYTF.

Ten or more counts support this clonotype. This chain links TRBV7-6 with TRBJ2-3; perhaps TRBD2 as D (6 bases). This CDR3 contains 15 residues. The V gene lost 5 bases and the J gene lost 8 bases, with 20 bases spanning the gap. Germline V gene sequence: CDR1 SGHVS, CDR2 FNYEAQ. CDR3 nucleotides: TGTGCCAGCAGCACGAACGCGGGGAAGTCCGTTACGCAGTATTTT. Its translation is CASSTNAGKSVTQYF.

The chain uses TRBV6-5 and TRBJ2-7, with TRBD2 identical over 7 bases. The CDR3 is made up of 16 amino acids. Germline V lookup: CDR1 MNHEY, CDR2 SVGAGI. Trimming at V came to 0 bases and at J to 0 bases, leaving 5 bases not matched to a gene. The CDR3 DNA reads as TGTGCCAGCAGTTACTCGGGGGGGTTTAGCTCCTACGAGCAGTACTTC. It translates to CASSYSGGFSSYEQYF.

V is TRBV15 and J is TRBJ2-1; 13 nucleotides agree with TRBD2. J gave up 7 bases and V 5 bases, and 2 bases lay outside the gene matches. Germline V gene sequence: CDR1 LNHNV, CDR2 YYDKDF (reference sequence). This CDR3 has 14 amino acids. CDR3 in DNA: TGTGCCACCAGCTCGGGACTAGCGGGAAATGAGCAGTTCTTC. Amino acids: CATSSGLAGNEQFF.